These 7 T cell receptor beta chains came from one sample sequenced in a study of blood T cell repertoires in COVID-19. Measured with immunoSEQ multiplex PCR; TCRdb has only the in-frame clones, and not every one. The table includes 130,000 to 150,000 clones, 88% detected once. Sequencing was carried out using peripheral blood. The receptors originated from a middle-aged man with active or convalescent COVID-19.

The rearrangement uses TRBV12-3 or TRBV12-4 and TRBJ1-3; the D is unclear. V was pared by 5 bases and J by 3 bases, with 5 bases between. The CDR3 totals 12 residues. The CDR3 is CASSIFGNTIYF. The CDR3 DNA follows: TGTGCCAGCAGTATATTTGGAAACACCATATATTTT.

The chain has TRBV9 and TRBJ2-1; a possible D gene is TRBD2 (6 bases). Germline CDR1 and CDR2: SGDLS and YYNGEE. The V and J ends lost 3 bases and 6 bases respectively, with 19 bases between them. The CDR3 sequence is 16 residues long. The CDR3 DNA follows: TGTGCCAGCAGCGCCCCGTTAACTAGCTCAAGCAATGAGCAGTTCTTC. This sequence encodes CASSAPLTSSSNEQFF.

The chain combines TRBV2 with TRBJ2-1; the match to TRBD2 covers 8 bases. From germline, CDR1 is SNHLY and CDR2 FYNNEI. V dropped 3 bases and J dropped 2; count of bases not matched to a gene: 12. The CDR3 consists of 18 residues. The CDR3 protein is CASSDVGVAGTTYNEQFF. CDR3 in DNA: TGTGCCAGCAGTGATGTAGGTGTAGCGGGAACCACCTACAATGAGCAGTTCTTC. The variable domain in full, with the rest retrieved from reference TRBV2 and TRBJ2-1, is EPEVTQTPSHQVTQMGQEVILRCVPISNHLYFYWYRQILGQKVEFLVSFYNNEISEKSEIFDDQFSVERPDGSNFTLKIRSTKLEDSAMYFCASSDVGVAGTTYNEQFFGPGTRLTVL.

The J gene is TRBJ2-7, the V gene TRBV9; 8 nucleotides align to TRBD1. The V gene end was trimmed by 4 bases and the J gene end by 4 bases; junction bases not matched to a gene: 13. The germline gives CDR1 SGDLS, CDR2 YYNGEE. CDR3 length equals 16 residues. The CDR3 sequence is CASSPPGPGGGYEQYF. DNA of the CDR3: TGTGCCAGCAGCCCCCCCGGGCCAGGGGGCGGATACGAGCAGTACTTC.

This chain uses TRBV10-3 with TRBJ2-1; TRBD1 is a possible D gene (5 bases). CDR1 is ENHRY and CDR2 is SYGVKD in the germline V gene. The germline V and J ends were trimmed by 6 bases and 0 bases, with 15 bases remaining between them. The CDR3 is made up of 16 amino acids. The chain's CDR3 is CAISPLGRSSYNEQFF. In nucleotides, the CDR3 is TGTGCCATCAGCCCCCTGGGGCGGAGCTCCTACAATGAGCAGTTCTTC.

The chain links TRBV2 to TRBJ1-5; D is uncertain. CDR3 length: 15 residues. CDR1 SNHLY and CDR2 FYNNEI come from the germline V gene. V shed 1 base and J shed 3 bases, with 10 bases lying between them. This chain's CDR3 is CASSEEQSNNQPQHF. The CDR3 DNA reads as TGTGCCAGCAGTGAAGAACAGAGCAACAATCAGCCCCAGCATTTT.

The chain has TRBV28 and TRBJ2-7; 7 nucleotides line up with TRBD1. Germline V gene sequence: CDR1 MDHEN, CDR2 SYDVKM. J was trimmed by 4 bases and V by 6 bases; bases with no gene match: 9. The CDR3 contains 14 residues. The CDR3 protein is CASSEQGWVYEQYF. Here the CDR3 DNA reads TGTGCCAGCAGCGAACAGGGGTGGGTGTACGAGCAGTACTTC.